Listed here are 32 T cell receptor beta chains from one sample, sequenced in a study of T cells in Graves' hyperthyroidism and ophthalmopathy (dated by TCRdb to between 2018 and 2021). Preparation of the library involved multiplex PCR. The instrument was an Illumina HiSeq 2000. The TCR beta CDR3 regions were amplified from RNA transcripts. The first round of RT-PCR for the TCR CDR3 was performed with the HTBI primer set and the Qiagen OneStep RT-PCR kit. TCRdb's own reprocessing of the public reads used fastp at Q25 and MiXCR and kept productive beta chains. Each CDR3 protein appears once, grouped with its most common genes and DNA. The sample table holds some 500,000 distinct CDR3 sequences, of which approximately 14% were seen once. Less than 20% of the sample belongs to the ten largest clones. The specimen sequenced was blood. The origin of the receptors is a woman in her late teens or twenties with Graves' hyperthyroidism.

Many counts were recorded for this clonotype. The V and J genes are TRBV11-3 and TRBJ2-1, with 10 positions matching TRBD2. Germline values: CDR1 SGHNT, CDR2 YENEEA. J lost 7 bases, V lost 4 bases, and 13 bases had no gene match. This CDR3 region has 17 residues. This CDR3 reads CASSSTSGNTLLNEQFF. DNA for the CDR3: TGTGCCAGCAGCTCTACTAGCGGGAATACCCTTTTGAATGAGCAGTTCTTC. Using reference TRBV11-3 and TRBJ2-1 for the parts outside the CDR3, the full variable domain is EAGVVQSPRYKIIEKKQPVAFWCNPISGHNTLYWYLQNLGQGPELLIRYENEEAVDDSQLPKDRFSAERLKGVDSTLKIQPAELGDSAVYLCASSSTSGNTLLNEQFFGPGTRLTVL.

This clonotype was detected many times. The genes are TRBV27 and TRBJ1-4; TRBD1 matches 7 bases. Germline V gene lookup returns CDR1 MNHEY and CDR2 SMNVEV (reference sequence). CDR3 length: 16 amino acids. Trimming at V came to 0 bases and at J to 10 bases, leaving 11 bases not matched to a gene. The CDR3 sequence: CASSLSTGQPWGKLFF. The CDR3 nucleotides read TGTGCCAGCAGTTTATCGACGGGACAGCCTTGGGGAAAACTGTTTTTT.

This clonotype was picked up a small number of times. The chain has TRBV7-2 and TRBJ2-5; D perhaps matches TRBD2 (6 bases). Trimming pared 5 bases from V and 2 bases from J, leaving 15 bases between. CDR1 is SGHTA, CDR2 FQGNSA, per germline. The CDR3 is 15 amino acids. Here the CDR3 DNA reads TGTGCCAGCAGCACACCGGGAGACCCACAAGAGACCCAGTACTTC. Amino acid sequence: CASSTPGDPQETQYF.

The rearrangement links TRBV4-2 to TRBJ2-3, with 8 bases aligning to TRBD2. Germline trimming cut 4 bases from V and 4 bases from J; bases unmatched to any gene: 13. Germline V gene lookup returns CDR1 LGHNA and CDR2 YNFKEQ. CDR3 length: 17 amino acids. The CDR3: CASSPSFLSGTADTQYF. The CDR3 nucleotides are TGTGCCAGCAGCCCCTCCTTCCTTAGCGGGACCGCAGATACGCAGTATTTT.

In its sample, this clonotype was seen once. The chain combines TRBV12-3 or TRBV12-4 with TRBJ2-1; the D gene is possibly TRBD2 (7 bases). The ends were cut back, 5 bases at V and 11 bases at J, with 22 bases in the middle. This CDR3 is built from 15 residues. This CDR3 is CASSGEGGGGGQQFF. The CDR3 DNA reads TGTGCCAGCAGTGGGGAGGGGGGGGGGGGGGGGCAGCAGTTCTTC.

This clonotype was picked up many times. This rearrangement joins TRBV27 to TRBJ1-2, with D tentatively TRBD1 (6 bases). V lost 5 bases, J lost 6 bases, and 13 bases lay in between. The CDR3 has 13 amino acids. CDR1 MNHEY and CDR2 SMNVEV come from the germline V gene (reference sequence). CDR3 in DNA: TGTGCCAGCAGTAGAACAGGGTTCGATGGCTACACCTTC. This sequence encodes CASSRTGFDGYTF.

This clonotype was seen a handful of times. The chain uses TRBV7-2 and TRBJ2-1, with TRBD2 identical over 7 bases. The germline V gene encodes CDR1 SGHTA and CDR2 FQGNSA. The CDR3 contains 16 residues. The V and J ends lost 0 bases and 2 bases, in that order; junction bases with no gene match: 4. CDR3 nucleotide sequence: TGTGCCAGCAGCTTAGCCCTAGCGGCTGCCTACAATGAGCAGTTCTTC. This sequence encodes CASSLALAAAYNEQFF.

This clonotype has at least ten counts. J is TRBJ1-2 and V is TRBV7-8; 10 positions agree with TRBD1. Germline V gene data show CDR1 as SGHVS and CDR2 as FQNEAQ. The CDR3 is 14 residues long. V dropped 2 bases and J dropped 7; count of bases not matched to a gene: 4. For the CDR3, the DNA is TGTGCCAGCAGCTTATCGCGGGACAGGGGTGGCTACACCTTC. Protein product: CASSLSRDRGGYTF. Based on the CDR3 plus reference TRBV7-8 and TRBJ1-2, the full variable domain is GAGVSQSPRYKVAKRGQDVALRCDPISGHVSLFWYQQALGQGPEFLTYFQNEAQLDKSGLPSDRFFAERPEGSVSTLKIQRTQQEDSAVYLCASSLSRDRGGYTFGSGTRLTVV.

This clonotype has a count of ten or more. This chain joins TRBV12-3 or TRBV12-4 and TRBJ1-5; D is possibly TRBD1 (5 bases). The CDR3 contains 14 residues. V was trimmed by 6 bases and J by 7 bases, leaving 16 bases between them. The CDR3, as DNA: TGTGCCAGCAGAGCAACCGGGACGTCCCAGCCCCAGCATTTT. Translation: CASRATGTSQPQHF.

In its sample, this clonotype was seen a few times. The chain combines TRBV12-3 or TRBV12-4 with TRBJ2-3; no definite D call. The CDR3 sequence is 13 residues long. Trimming took 3 bases from V and 6 from J, leaving 10 bases between them. In nucleotides, the CDR3 is TGTGCCAGCAGTTTGGGCGAGACGGATACGCAGTATTTT. It translates to CASSLGETDTQYF.

The chain links TRBV5-1 to TRBJ2-1; possibly TRBD1 or TRBD2 for D (5 bases each). CDR1 and CDR2 (germline): SGHRS, YFSETQ. With 0 bases removed from V and 6 bases from J, the gap between germline ends came to 13 bases. The CDR3 extends over 15 amino acids. CDR3 region: CASSLAGASVNEQFF. CDR3 DNA sequence: TGCGCCAGCAGCTTGGCCGGGGCGTCGGTCAATGAGCAGTTCTTC.

This clonotype appeared many times. The rearrangement uses TRBV7-3 and TRBJ2-3; weak D call: TRBD1 (6 bases). CDR1 and CDR2 (germline): SGHTA, FQGTGA. The CDR3 has 12 amino acids. Trimming shortened V by 4 bases and J by 7 bases, and 9 bases separated the two germline ends. The CDR3 spells CASSSDRYTQYF. The CDR3 DNA reads TGTGCCAGCAGCTCGGACAGATATACGCAGTATTTT.

With regard to this clonotype: A much larger clone lies a single base off, so this may be a read error. The J gene is TRBJ2-7, the V gene TRBV20-1; D remains ambiguous. V was pared by 5 bases and J by 5 bases, with 16 bases between. There are 13 residues in the CDR3. Germline CDR1 is DFQATT and CDR2 is SNEGSKA (reference sequence). For the CDR3, the DNA is TGCAGTGCTTGGGATCCGTCCACCAACGAGCAGTACTTC. Translating it yields CSAWDPSTNEQYF.

This clonotype has more than one count but fewer than ten. The chain links TRBV19 to TRBJ1-1; D ambiguous. Germline CDR1 and CDR2: LNHDA and SQIVND (reference sequence). This CDR3 is built from 14 residues. The V end was cut by 4 bases, the J end by 0 bases, with 9 bases between. The CDR3 DNA reads TGTGCCAGTAGTAGACTGATTATGAACACTGAAGCTTTCTTT. Residues: CASSRLIMNTEAFF.

There are many counts of this clonotype. V is TRBV12-3 or TRBV12-4 and J is TRBJ2-1; D not resolved. CDR3 size: 16 residues. Trimming removed 5 bases from V and 7 bases from J, with 21 bases in between. CDR3 DNA: TGTGCCAGCAGTAGCGAAACTATTGGTCGTTGGAATGAGCAGTTCTTC. This gives the protein CASSSETIGRWNEQFF.

This clonotype was seen a few times. The J gene is TRBJ2-2, the V gene TRBV5-1, with D possibly matching TRBD2 (5 bases). Looked up from germline, CDR1 is SGHRS and CDR2 is YFSETQ. The germline V and J ends were trimmed by 0 bases and 0 bases, with 9 bases remaining between them. This CDR3 spans 16 amino acids. The CDR3 sequence is CASSLGSGSNTGELFF. DNA for the CDR3: TGCGCCAGCAGCTTGGGGTCGGGATCGAACACCGGGGAGCTGTTTTTT.

The chain uses TRBV4-2 and TRBJ1-1, with unresolved D. The CDR3 covers 14 residues. The ends were cut back, 5 bases at V and 0 bases at J, with 10 bases in the middle. Germline V CDR1 and CDR2: LGHNA, YNFKEQ. The CDR3 coding sequence is TGTGCCAGCAGCAGGGTCTTAGTGAACACTGAAGCTTTCTTT. It translates to CASSRVLVNTEAFF.

The table lists this clonotype with many counts. The chain is built from TRBV12-3 or TRBV12-4 and TRBJ2-6, with 7 bases that match TRBD1. V shed 4 bases and J 0 bases; nucleotides not matched to a gene: 3. The length of the CDR3 is 16 residues. CDR3 sequence: CASSSRQGSGANVLTF. The CDR3 DNA reads TGTGCCAGCAGTTCCAGACAGGGCTCTGGGGCCAACGTCCTGACTTTC.

Only a few counts were recorded for this clonotype. The rearrangement joins TRBV4-1 to TRBJ2-1, with D unclear. V lost 1 base to trimming and J lost 6 bases, with 7 bases between them. The CDR3 is 13 residues long. Germline V gives CDR1 MGHRA, CDR2 YSYEKL. The CDR3 DNA sequence: TGCGCCAGCAGCCAAGGTAACTTCAATGAGCAGTTCTTC. It is translated as CASSQGNFNEQFF.

The table lists this clonotype with many counts. This chain connects TRBV28 to TRBJ1-1; 9 positions match TRBD1. V lost 5 bases to trimming and J lost 6 bases; unmatched junction nucleotides: 16. This CDR3 is built from 17 residues. Germline V gives CDR1 MDHEN, CDR2 SYDVKM. DNA of the CDR3: TGTGCCAGCAGTCCCCCCTTAGGGACAGGGCGGCACGCTGAAGCTTTCTTT. As protein: CASSPPLGTGRHAEAFF. The complete variable domain, with remaining parts taken from reference TRBV28 and TRBJ1-1, reads DVKVTQSSRYLVKRTGEKVFLECVQDMDHENMFWYRQDPGLGLRLIYFSYDVKMKEKGDIPEGYSVSREKKERFSLILESASTNQTSMYLCASSPPLGTGRHAEAFFGQGTRLTVV.

This clonotype was seen repeatedly, ten times or more. This chain uses TRBV3-1 with TRBJ2-1, with TRBD2 matching over 8 bases. CDR3 size: 16 residues. Germline loops: CDR1 LGHDT, CDR2 YNNKEL (reference sequence). With 1 base clipped from V and 7 bases from J, the junction kept 9 bases outside the gene matches. The CDR3 loop is CASSQAASGSWNEQFF. For the CDR3, the DNA is TGTGCCAGCAGCCAAGCGGCAAGCGGGAGCTGGAATGAGCAGTTCTTC.

This clonotype was counted many times. The chain carries TRBV7-2 and TRBJ1-2; D is ambiguous. V shed 1 base and J shed 8 bases, with 20 bases lying between them. The CDR3 sequence is 16 residues long. Germline values: CDR1 SGHTA, CDR2 FQGNSA. The CDR3 reads CASSLDVLNRGFGYTF. CDR3 sequence (DNA): TGTGCCAGCAGCTTAGATGTCTTGAACAGAGGATTCGGCTACACCTTC.

This clonotype was counted many times. The chain carries TRBV30 and TRBJ2-7, with a tentative D call TRBD1 (6 bases). This CDR3 contains 14 residues. The germline gives CDR1 GTSNPN, CDR2 SVGIG (reference sequence). V was pared by 1 base and J by 0 bases, with 10 bases between. CDR3 nucleotide sequence: TGTGCCTGGAGTGCGGACAGCCTCTCCTACGAGCAGTACGTC. It encodes CAWSADSLSYEQYV.

In regard to this clonotype: A much more abundant neighbour one base away suggests this may be a read error. J is TRBJ1-1 and V is TRBV20-1; possible D gene TRBD1, 5 bases. Germline CDR1 is DFQATT and CDR2 is SNEGSKA (reference sequence). The CDR3 runs to 13 residues. The CDR3 nucleotides read TGCAGTGCCATGGACATATTGTACACTGGAGCTTTCTTT. As protein: CSAMDILYTGAFF.

J is TRBJ2-1 and V is TRBV11-2; 8 positions agree with TRBD1. The CDR3 is made up of 13 amino acids. The V segment lost 6 bases and the J segment 8 bases; nucleotides outside the gene matches: 6. In germline, CDR1 is SGHAT, CDR2 FQNNGV. The CDR3 nucleotides read TGTGCCAGCAGTTCCGGACAGGGTGATGAGCAGTTCTTC. This encodes CASSSGQGDEQFF.

This clonotype was detected ten times or more. This chain connects TRBV2 to TRBJ2-7; D is perhaps TRBD1 (6 bases). CDR1 and CDR2 from the germline V gene are SNHLY and FYNNEI. The CDR3 loop spans 14 amino acids. The V and J ends lost 7 bases and 1 base respectively, with 14 bases between them. The CDR3 DNA sequence: TGTGCCAGCACCGGGACAATAAGTTCCTACGAGCAGTACGTC. It specifies CASTGTISSYEQYV.

The V call is TRBV5-1, the J call TRBJ1-1; possibly TRBD1 for D (6 bases). V dropped 4 bases and J dropped 8 bases, with 18 bases sitting between them. CDR3 length: 14 amino acids. Per germline, CDR1 SGHRS and CDR2 YFSETQ. The CDR3 coding sequence is TGCGCCAGCAGCAACTACTATGGGGGCCTCGAAGCTTTCTTT. Translating it yields CASSNYYGGLEAFF.

At least ten counts were recorded for this clonotype. The chain links TRBV11-2 to TRBJ2-3; D gene unclear. With 4 bases removed from V and 6 bases from J, the gap between germline ends came to 8 bases. CDR1 and CDR2 (germline): SGHAT, FQNNGV. The CDR3 sequence is 12 residues long. CDR3: CASSYLRDTQYF. Here the CDR3 DNA reads TGTGCCAGCAGCTACCTAAGGGATACGCAGTATTTT.

This clonotype was seen at least ten times. The V and J genes are TRBV2 and TRBJ2-7, with D maybe TRBD2 (6 bases). Looked up from germline, CDR1 is SNHLY and CDR2 is FYNNEI. Trimming took off 7 bases at V and 2 bases at J, with 15 bases between the two ends. The CDR3 sequence is 14 residues long. This chain's CDR3 is CASIPRTIPYEQYF. Here the CDR3 DNA reads TGTGCCAGCATCCCCCGGACTATCCCCTACGAGCAGTACTTC.

This clonotype has at least ten counts. CDR3: CASSVQTPGFSGELFF. DNA of the CDR3: TGTGCCAGCAGTGTCCAGACCCCAGGGTTTTCCGGGGAGCTGTTTTTT. This chain joins TRBV27 and TRBJ2-2; tentative D call: TRBD1 (5 bases). The germline V gene encodes CDR1 MNHEY and CDR2 SMNVEV (reference sequence). This CDR3 has 16 residues. V gave up 5 bases and J gave up 6 bases, with 19 bases separating them.

This clonotype was counted ten times or more. The chain couples TRBV29-1 to TRBJ1-2, with 7 bases identical to TRBD1. With V trimmed by 5 bases and J by 7 bases, 7 bases remained unmatched. Germline assignment: CDR1 SQVTM and CDR2 ANQGSEA. This CDR3 has 12 residues. The CDR3 DNA reads TGCAGCGTTCCCGGACAGGCCGTTGGCTACACCTTC. Translated: CSVPGQAVGYTF.

For the CDR3, the DNA is TGTGCCAGCAGTTTATGGGCGGCAGGGGGCATCGTAATCACTGAAGCTTTCTTT. Translating it yields CASSLWAAGGIVITEAFF. The chain joins TRBV27 to TRBJ1-1; 8 bases are a match to TRBD1. V lost 1 base and J lost 4; bases outside the gene matches: 14. Germline CDR1 and CDR2: MNHEY and SMNVEV (reference sequence). The CDR3 has 18 amino acids.